This TCR beta chain was sequenced in a study of blood T cell repertoires in COVID-19. Looking at the study overall: Samples of COVID-19 (acute and convalescent) were obtained from the United States, Italy and Spain.

Generated by immunoSEQ multiplex PCR, the TCRdb table keeps only in-frame clones and is missing some. The profile shows 210,000 or so clones, roughly nine tenths of them singletons. The CDR3 spans 13 residues. J lost 8 bases, V lost 8 bases, and 9 bases had no gene match. Per germline, CDR1 LGHNA and CDR2 YNFKEQ. V is TRBV4-2 and J is TRBJ1-2; 9 bases agree with TRBD1. The clonotype comes from a woman between 50 and 59 years old in a cohort exposed to, infected with or recovered from COVID-19 (not recorded which). Material: PBMCs or T cells enriched from blood (not recorded which). CDR3 region: CASRRDRAGGYTF. The CDR3 DNA sequence: TGTGCCAGCCGGAGGGACAGGGCGGGGGGCTACACCTTC.